This section outlines one T cell receptor (beta chain) sequence together with its context. This sample also contains other DNA sequences that code for the same CDR3. This sample stems from a study of blood T cell repertoires in COVID-19. Profiled with immunoSEQ multiplex PCR; TCRdb holds only in-frame clones, not every one. This table has 400,000 to 500,000 clones, roughly 90% appearing once. Participant ages covered about 18 to 95 years across some 25 US areas. The CDR3 has 13 residues. Trimming stripped 0 bases from V and 5 bases from J, with 8 bases between. From germline, CDR1 is SGHRS and CDR2 YFSETQ.

The sequencing sample was made of PBMCs or T cells enriched from blood (not recorded which). The clonotype comes from a woman in her forties who had recovered from COVID-19. The chain has TRBV5-1 and TRBJ2-5, with D uncertain. This CDR3 reads CASSLGLGETQYF. As DNA, the CDR3 is TGCGCCAGCAGCTTGGGCCTCGGGGAGACCCAGTACTTC.